A selection of T cell receptor beta chains follows, all from one sample in a study of identical twins. TCRdb used MiXCR to reprocess the 5' RACE reads, holding one entry per CDR3 protein. The sample consists of 450,000 to 600,000 distinct CDR3 sequences, about a fifth of them appearing once. In addition, the sample was reused for a study of yellow fever vaccine responses in identical twins.

Material: CD4+ T cells sorted from blood. The origin of the receptors is a woman in her late teens or twenties in good health. Each CDR3 is given with its conserved first and last residue. Fields, in order: D gene, V gene, J gene, clone size, CDR3 protein, CDR3 DNA. A D gene is named only where the DNA matches it firmly. Size is omitted from some rows. Given values are once, few, many or a class for expanded clones.

D gene: -
V gene: TRBV12-5
J gene: TRBJ1-2
clone size: few
CDR3 protein: CASGSSYGYTF
CDR3 DNA: TGTGCTAGTGGTTCCTCGTATGGCTACACCTTC

D gene: TRBD2
V gene: TRBV7-3
J gene: TRBJ2-1
clone size: -
CDR3 protein: CASSPGTSSNEQFF
CDR3 DNA: TGTGCCAGCAGCCCAGGGACTAGCTCCAATGAGCAGTTCTTC

D gene: TRBD1
V gene: TRBV27
J gene: TRBJ1-1
clone size: few
CDR3 protein: CASSHTGATSEAFF
CDR3 DNA: TGTGCCAGCAGTCACACAGGGGCCACGTCTGAAGCTTTCTTT

D gene: -
V gene: TRBV7-9
J gene: TRBJ2-1
clone size: few
CDR3 protein: CASHQYNEQFF
CDR3 DNA: TGTGCCAGCCACCAGTACAATGAGCAGTTCTTC

D gene: -
V gene: TRBV12-3/TRBV12-4
J gene: TRBJ2-4
clone size: few
CDR3 protein: CASSLGTAKNIQYF
CDR3 DNA: TGTGCCAGCAGTCTCGGGACAGCCAAAAACATTCAGTACTTC

D gene: TRBD2
V gene: TRBV10-3
J gene: TRBJ2-3
clone size: few
CDR3 protein: CATSRGHLGLAGGGDTQYF
CDR3 DNA: TGTGCCACCTCACGTGGACACCTCGGACTAGCGGGAGGTGGAGATACGCAGTATTTT

D gene: -
V gene: TRBV6-5
J gene: TRBJ1-6
clone size: few
CDR3 protein: CASSYSLGHNSPLHF
CDR3 DNA: TGTGCCAGCAGTTACTCGCTCGGTCATAATTCACCCCTCCACTTT

D gene: -
V gene: TRBV12-3/TRBV12-4
J gene: TRBJ1-1
clone size: -
CDR3 protein: CASSFEAGSTEAFF
CDR3 DNA: TGTGCCAGCAGTTTTGAAGCAGGGAGCACTGAAGCTTTCTTT

D gene: -
V gene: TRBV12-3/TRBV12-4
J gene: TRBJ2-5
clone size: -
CDR3 protein: CASSPQDGQETQYF
CDR3 DNA: TGTGCCAGCAGTCCCCAGGACGGACAAGAGACCCAGTACTTC

D gene: -
V gene: TRBV5-4
J gene: TRBJ2-3
clone size: -
CDR3 protein: CASSLGRGGGHDTQYF
CDR3 DNA: TGTGCCAGCAGCTTGGGTAGGGGCGGGGGCCACGATACGCAGTATTTT

D gene: TRBD1
V gene: TRBV7-8
J gene: TRBJ2-3
clone size: -
CDR3 protein: CASTRGRSGGFGIWDTQYF
CDR3 DNA: TGTGCCAGCACGAGGGGCAGGTCAGGGGGCTTCGGAATATGGGATACGCAGTATTTT

D gene: TRBD1
V gene: TRBV20-1
J gene: TRBJ2-5
clone size: -
CDR3 protein: CSATPPRTGMVETQYF
CDR3 DNA: TGCAGTGCTACCCCGCCGAGGACAGGGATGGTGGAGACCCAGTACTTC

D gene: -
V gene: TRBV5-1
J gene: TRBJ1-4
clone size: few
CDR3 protein: CASSLAGKGNPFF
CDR3 DNA: TGCGCCAGCAGCTTGGCGGGCAAGGGAAACCCGTTTTTT

D gene: -
V gene: TRBV20-1
J gene: TRBJ1-2
clone size: -
CDR3 protein: CSARDSVGGSGGYTF
CDR3 DNA: TGCAGTGCTAGAGATTCCGTTGGGGGGAGCGGGGGCTACACCTTC

D gene: TRBD1
V gene: TRBV28
J gene: TRBJ1-1
clone size: -
CDR3 protein: CATHLPGTGNNEAFF
CDR3 DNA: TGTGCCACTCACTTACCCGGGACAGGGAACAATGAAGCTTTCTTT

D gene: TRBD1
V gene: TRBV20-1
J gene: TRBJ2-1
clone size: -
CDR3 protein: CSARATGGEWSNEQFF
CDR3 DNA: TGCAGTGCTAGAGCGACAGGGGGAGAGTGGTCCAATGAGCAGTTCTTC

D gene: -
V gene: TRBV3-1
J gene: TRBJ2-7
clone size: -
CDR3 protein: CASSQNEQYF
CDR3 DNA: TGTGCCAGCAGCCAAAACGAGCAGTACTTC

D gene: TRBD1
V gene: TRBV4-1
J gene: TRBJ1-1
clone size: many
CDR3 protein: CASSAKQGGTEAFF
CDR3 DNA: TGCGCCAGCAGCGCCAAACAGGGGGGAACTGAAGCTTTCTTT

D gene: -
V gene: TRBV5-8
J gene: TRBJ2-1
clone size: few
CDR3 protein: CASSLLGGAAPAEQFF
CDR3 DNA: TGTGCCAGCAGCTTGTTGGGGGGAGCCGCACCAGCGGAGCAGTTCTTC

D gene: -
V gene: TRBV7-9
J gene: TRBJ1-5
clone size: few
CDR3 protein: CASSLDTGQQQHF
CDR3 DNA: TGTGCCAGCAGCTTAGATACGGGACAACAGCAGCATTTT

D gene: TRBD1
V gene: TRBV4-1
J gene: TRBJ2-1
clone size: -
CDR3 protein: CASRPARDRVNNEQFF
CDR3 DNA: TGCGCCAGCAGACCCGCCCGGGACAGGGTTAACAATGAGCAGTTCTTC

D gene: -
V gene: TRBV20-1
J gene: TRBJ2-1
clone size: -
CDR3 protein: CSAPRTGAYNEQFF
CDR3 DNA: TGCAGTGCTCCTCGGACGGGGGCCTACAATGAGCAGTTCTTC

D gene: -
V gene: TRBV6-1
J gene: TRBJ2-1
clone size: -
CDR3 protein: CASSKTGTPAYNEQFF
CDR3 DNA: TGTGCCAGCAGCAAAACAGGGACACCTGCCTACAATGAGCAGTTCTTC

D gene: -
V gene: TRBV20-1
J gene: TRBJ1-4
clone size: -
CDR3 protein: CSAKVGSAGEKLFF
CDR3 DNA: TGCAGTGCTAAGGTTGGGTCCGCGGGCGAAAAACTGTTTTTT

D gene: -
V gene: TRBV27
J gene: TRBJ1-2
clone size: -
CDR3 protein: CASSFDRAQGARYTF
CDR3 DNA: TGTGCCAGCAGTTTTGACCGGGCCCAAGGGGCTCGCTACACCTTC